The next 2 T cell receptor beta chains were all read from a single sample in a study of CXCR3-negative and CXCR3-positive naive CD8 T cells. The TRB libraries of cDNA were built by UMI-labeled 5' RACE. TCRdb reprocessed the 5' RACE reads, with one entry per CDR3 protein and no DNA. This table holds 100,000 to 150,000 distinct CDR3 sequences. Broader study findings: Naive cells with CXCR3 showed TRB CDR3s that were more hydrophobic than those in CXCR3-negative naive cells.

No antigen has been identified for these receptors. Sequencing was performed on naive CXCR3+ CD8+ T cells from blood. Subset here: CD45RO-CCR7+CD27+CD95- naive CD8+ T cells expressing CXCR3 (TNR3+). These receptors all stem from a human donor in good health. Some clones in this sample may be carry-over from other donors' samples.

The rearrangement links TRBV5-1 to TRBJ2-7; TCRdb calls TRBD1, which cannot be checked without DNA. Germline V gives CDR1 SGHRS, CDR2 YFSETQ. This CDR3 region has 14 residues. This chain's CDR3 is CASSFPGAGPEQYF.

V is TRBV19 and J is TRBJ1-2; the D gene TCRdb calls, TRBD1, cannot be checked with no DNA. CDR3 length: 15 residues. Per germline, CDR1 LNHDA and CDR2 SQIVND (reference sequence). Here the CDR3 reads CASGPGQLLNYGYTF. Variable domain in full (rest from reference TRBV19 and TRBJ1-2): DGGITQSPKYLFRKEGQNVTLSCEQNLNHDAMYWYRQDPGQGLRLIYYSQIVNDFQKGDIAEGYSVSREKKESFPLTVTSAQKNPTAFYLCASGPGQLLNYGYTFGSGTRLTVV.